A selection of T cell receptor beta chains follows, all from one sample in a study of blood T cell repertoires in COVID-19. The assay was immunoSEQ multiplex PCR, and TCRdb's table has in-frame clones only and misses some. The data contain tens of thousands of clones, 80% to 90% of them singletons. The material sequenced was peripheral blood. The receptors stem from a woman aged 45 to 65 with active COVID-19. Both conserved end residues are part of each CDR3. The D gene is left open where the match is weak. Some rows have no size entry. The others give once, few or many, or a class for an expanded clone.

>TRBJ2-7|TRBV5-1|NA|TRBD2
CASSSGTSGAYEQYF
TGCGCCAGCAGCTCCGGGACTAGCGGAGCATACGAGCAGTACTTC
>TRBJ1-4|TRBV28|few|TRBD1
CASSPDRGRLFF
TGTGCCAGCAGCCCGGACAGGGGAAGACTGTTTTTT
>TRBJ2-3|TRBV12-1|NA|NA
CASRNRDRDADTQYF
TGTGCCAGCAGGAACCGGGACAGGGATGCAGATACGCAGTATTTT
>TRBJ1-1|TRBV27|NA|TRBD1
CASSSDTRDSAEAFF
TGTGCCAGCAGTTCGGACACCCGGGACAGCGCTGAAGCTTTCTTT
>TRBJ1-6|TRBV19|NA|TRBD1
CASSNPSIQGKNSPLHF
TGTGCCAGTAGTAACCCCTCTATACAGGGGAAGAATTCACCCCTCCACTTT
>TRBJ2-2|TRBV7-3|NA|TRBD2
CASSSLAGVGGELFF
TGTGCCAGCAGCTCCCTAGCGGGAGTTGGCGGGGAGCTGTTTTTT
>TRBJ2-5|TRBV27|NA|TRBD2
CASSPPGRAWRETQYF
TGTGCCAGCAGTCCCCCTGGGAGGGCCTGGAGGGAGACCCAGTACTTC
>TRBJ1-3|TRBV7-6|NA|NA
CASSTGFLSGNTIYF
TGTGCCAGCAGTACGGGGTTTCTCTCTGGAAACACCATATATTTT
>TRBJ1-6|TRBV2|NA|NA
CASSGPPGAGANSPLHF
TGTGCCAGCAGTGGCCCCCCAGGGGCAGGAGCTAATTCACCCCTCCACTTT
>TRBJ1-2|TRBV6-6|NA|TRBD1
CASSRTGYGYTF
TGTGCCAGCAGCCGGACAGGGTATGGCTACACCTTC
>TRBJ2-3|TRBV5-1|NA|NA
CASFGDRATDTQYF
TGCGCCAGCTTTGGAGACAGAGCCACAGATACGCAGTATTTT
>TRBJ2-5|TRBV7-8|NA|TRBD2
CASSAGVETQYF
TGTGCCAGCAGCGCGGGGGTGGAGACCCAGTACTTC
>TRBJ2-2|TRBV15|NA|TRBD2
CATRTSGDTGELFF
TGTGCCACACGGACTAGCGGAGACACCGGGGAGCTGTTTTTT
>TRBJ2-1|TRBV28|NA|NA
CASMRRQRRDEQFF
TGTGCCAGCATGAGGAGACAGCGAAGGGATGAGCAGTTCTTC
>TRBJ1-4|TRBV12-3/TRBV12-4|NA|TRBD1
CASSLDRRLFF
TGTGCCAGCAGTTTGGACAGGAGACTGTTTTTT
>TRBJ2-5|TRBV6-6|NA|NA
CASSKTPDSMKTQYF
TGTGCCAGCAGTAAGACCCCGGACAGTATGAAGACCCAGTACTTC
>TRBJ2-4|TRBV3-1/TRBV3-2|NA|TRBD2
CASSPWERETKNIQYF
TGTGCCAGCAGCCCCTGGGAGCGGGAAACCAAAAACATTCAGTACTTC
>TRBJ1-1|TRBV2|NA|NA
CASKYTGLLEAFF
TGTGCCAGCAAATATACGGGACTTTTAGAAGCTTTCTTT
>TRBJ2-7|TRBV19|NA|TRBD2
CASSASGRAVEQYF
TGTGCCAGTAGTGCGAGCGGGAGGGCCGTCGAGCAGTACTTC
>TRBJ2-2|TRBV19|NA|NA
CASSIDLAGINTGELFF
TGTGCCAGTAGTATAGATTTGGCGGGGATTAACACCGGGGAGCTGTTTTTT
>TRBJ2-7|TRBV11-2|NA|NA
CASSSSPGTSYEQYF
TGTGCCAGCAGCTCCTCCCCCGGGACTTCGTACGAGCAGTACTTC
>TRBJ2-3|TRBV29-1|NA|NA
CSVVRGMSTDTQYF
TGCAGCGTTGTCAGGGGAATGAGCACAGATACGCAGTATTTT
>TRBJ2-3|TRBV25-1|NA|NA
CASSEQGRPTDTQYF
TGTGCCAGCAGTGAACAGGGGCGGCCCACAGATACGCAGTATTTT
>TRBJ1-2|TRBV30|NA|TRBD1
CAWSVPGQGANYGYTF
TGTGCCTGGAGTGTACCGGGACAGGGCGCTAACTATGGCTACACCTTC
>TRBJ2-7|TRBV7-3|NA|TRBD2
CASKTSGSSNEQYF
TGTGCCAGTAAGACTAGCGGGAGTAGCAACGAGCAGTACTTC
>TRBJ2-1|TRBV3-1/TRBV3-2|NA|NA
CASSQDSSQNEQFF
TGTGCCAGCAGCCAAGACTCTAGTCAAAATGAGCAGTTCTTC
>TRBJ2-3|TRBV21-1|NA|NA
CASSKDGEVTADTQYF
TGTGCCAGCAGCAAAGATGGAGAAGTAACGGCAGATACGCAGTATTTT
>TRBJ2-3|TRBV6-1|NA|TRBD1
CASSERGLWSTDTQYF
TGTGCCAGCAGTGAAAGGGGGCTCTGGAGCACAGATACGCAGTATTTT
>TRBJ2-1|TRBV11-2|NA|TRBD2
CASSLEGLAGAGEQFF
TGTGCCAGCAGCTTAGAGGGACTAGCGGGAGCCGGGGAGCAGTTCTTC
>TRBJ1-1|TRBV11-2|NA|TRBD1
CASSLVRGQTEAFF
TGTGCCAGCAGCTTAGTGAGGGGGCAGACTGAAGCTTTCTTT
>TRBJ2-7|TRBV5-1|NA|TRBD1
CASSPGQRTYEQYF
TGCGCCAGCAGCCCGGGACAGAGAACCTACGAGCAGTACTTC
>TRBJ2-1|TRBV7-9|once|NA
CASSLGGSYNEQFF
TGTGCCAGCAGCTTGGGAGGCTCCTACAATGAGCAGTTCTTC
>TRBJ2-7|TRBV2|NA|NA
CASSEQGGEQYF
TGTGCCAGCAGTGAGCAGGGGGGAGAGCAGTACTTC
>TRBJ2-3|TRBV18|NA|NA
CASSPQGSDTQYF
TGTGCCAGCTCACCGCAGGGCTCGGATACGCAGTATTTT
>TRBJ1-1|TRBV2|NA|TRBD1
CASSGGQGALNTEAFF
TGTGCCAGCAGTGGGGGACAGGGGGCGTTGAACACTGAAGCTTTCTTT
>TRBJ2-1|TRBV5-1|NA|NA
CASSWTPSSYNEQFF
TGCGCCAGCAGCTGGACACCGAGCTCCTACAATGAGCAGTTCTTC
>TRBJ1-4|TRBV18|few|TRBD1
CASSPPGTASNEKLFF
TGTGCCAGCTCACCCCCTGGGACAGCCTCTAATGAAAAACTGTTTTTT
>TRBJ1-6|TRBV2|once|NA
CASRQEGRNSPLHF
TGTGCCAGCCGCCAAGAGGGAAGAAATTCACCCCTCCACTTT
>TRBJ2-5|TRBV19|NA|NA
CASSIRLGAETQYF
TGTGCCAGTAGTATTCGTTTAGGGGCGGAGACCCAGTACTTC
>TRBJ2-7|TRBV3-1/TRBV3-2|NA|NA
CASSQGSLTAGEQYF
TGTGCCAGCAGCCAGGGCTCCCTAACAGCGGGCGAGCAGTACTTC
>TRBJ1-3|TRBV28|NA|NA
CASSLAGAGNTIYF
TGTGCCAGCAGTTTAGCAGGGGCGGGAAACACCATATATTTT
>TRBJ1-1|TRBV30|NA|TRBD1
CAWGMGQGSEAFF
TGTGCCTGGGGAATGGGACAGGGGTCTGAAGCTTTCTTT
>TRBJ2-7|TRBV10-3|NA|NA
CAISTQVTSYEQYF
TGTGCCATCAGTACACAGGTTACGAGCTACGAGCAGTACTTC
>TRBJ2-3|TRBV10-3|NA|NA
CAISDLGGRTDTQYF
TGTGCCATCAGTGATTTGGGGGGGCGGACAGATACGCAGTATTTT
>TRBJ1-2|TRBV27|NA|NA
CASSLIGSYGYTF
TGTGCCAGCAGTTTGATCGGGAGCTATGGCTACACCTTC
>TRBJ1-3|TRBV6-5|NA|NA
CASSTGVSGNTIYF
TGTGCCAGCAGTACAGGAGTCTCTGGAAACACCATATATTTT
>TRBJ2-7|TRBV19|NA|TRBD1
CASSEDRPYEQYF
TGTGCCAGTAGTGAGGACAGGCCATACGAGCAGTACTTC
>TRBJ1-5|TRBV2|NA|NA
CASSEQSLGQPQHF
TGTGCCAGCAGTGAACAGTCTCTCGGGCAGCCCCAGCATTTT
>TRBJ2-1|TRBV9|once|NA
CASSVDPRGGYNEQFF
TGTGCCAGCAGCGTAGATCCTAGGGGGGGCTACAATGAGCAGTTCTTC
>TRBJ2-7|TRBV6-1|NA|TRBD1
CASSEWTGREQYF
TGTGCCAGCAGTGAATGGACAGGGCGCGAGCAGTACTTC
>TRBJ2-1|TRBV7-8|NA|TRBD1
CASSGFRDRDLNEQFF
TGTGCCAGCAGCGGATTCCGGGACAGGGATCTCAATGAGCAGTTCTTC
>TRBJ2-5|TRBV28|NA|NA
CASSPPLETQYF
TGTGCCAGCAGTCCGCCACTGGAGACCCAGTACTTC